The rows below give T cell receptor beta chains drawn from one sample of a study of identical twins. TCRdb analysed the 5' RACE reads with MiXCR anew, one entry per CDR3 protein. The sample has about 500,000 distinct CDR3 sequences; roughly an eighth are singletons. The same specimen was also included in a second study, on yellow fever vaccine responses in identical twins.

Sequencing used CD4+ T cells sorted from blood. These receptors were obtained from a woman younger than 35 in good health. Each CDR3 is given with its conserved first and last residue. The order of the fields is clone size, D gene, J gene, V gene, CDR3 DNA, CDR3 protein. The D gene is left open where the match is weak. Clone size is stated in some rows and not others, as once, few, many or a class when expanded.

abundance: few
d_gene: NA
j_gene: TRBJ2-2
v_gene: TRBV10-3
CDR3nt: TGTGCCATCAGTTACCGGGACCTGAACACCGGGGAGCTGTTTTTT
CDR3aa: CAISYRDLNTGELFF

abundance: few
d_gene: NA
j_gene: TRBJ1-1
v_gene: TRBV7-9
CDR3nt: TGTGCCAGCACCCCAGAGACAGGAGTGAGAGCTTTCTTT
CDR3aa: CASTPETGVRAFF

abundance: NA
d_gene: TRBD1
j_gene: TRBJ2-7
v_gene: TRBV6-1
CDR3nt: TGTGCCAGCCGAGGGGGACAGGGTACCTACGAGCAGTACTTC
CDR3aa: CASRGGQGTYEQYF

abundance: few
d_gene: TRBD2
j_gene: TRBJ2-1
v_gene: TRBV7-2
CDR3nt: TGTGCCAGCAGCTTAGGCGGGGGTTACTCCTACAATGAGCAGTTCTTC
CDR3aa: CASSLGGGYSYNEQFF

abundance: NA
d_gene: NA
j_gene: TRBJ2-3
v_gene: TRBV24-1
CDR3nt: TGTGCCACCCGCCCCGGAGGGGGGGCTAGCACAGATACGCAGTATTTT
CDR3aa: CATRPGGGASTDTQYF

abundance: few
d_gene: NA
j_gene: TRBJ2-7
v_gene: TRBV7-9
CDR3nt: TGTGCCAGCAGCCCCATCAACAGGGATCGGTCCTACGAGCAGTACTTC
CDR3aa: CASSPINRDRSYEQYF

abundance: once
d_gene: NA
j_gene: TRBJ2-4
v_gene: TRBV19
CDR3nt: TGTGCCAGTAGTAATATGGCCAAAAACATTCAGTACTTC
CDR3aa: CASSNMAKNIQYF

abundance: NA
d_gene: NA
j_gene: TRBJ2-4
v_gene: TRBV4-2
CDR3nt: TGTGCCAGCAGCCGAAGCCCCGGGCCATTTCAGTACTTC
CDR3aa: CASSRSPGPFQYF

abundance: NA
d_gene: NA
j_gene: TRBJ1-5
v_gene: TRBV15
CDR3nt: TGTGCCACCAGCAGAGACCCAGTCAATCAGCCCCAGCATTTT
CDR3aa: CATSRDPVNQPQHF

abundance: few
d_gene: NA
j_gene: TRBJ1-2
v_gene: TRBV10-2
CDR3nt: TGCGCCAGCAGGACGGTGGGAGGGAACTATGGCTACACCTTC
CDR3aa: CASRTVGGNYGYTF

abundance: NA
d_gene: TRBD2
j_gene: TRBJ2-1
v_gene: TRBV10-2
CDR3nt: TGCGCCAGTGCTAGCGGGAGATACAATGAGCAGTTCTTC
CDR3aa: CASASGRYNEQFF

abundance: few
d_gene: NA
j_gene: TRBJ1-1
v_gene: TRBV5-1
CDR3nt: TGCGCCAGCGGGGAAGGGGTCCTAAACACTGAAGCTTTCTTT
CDR3aa: CASGEGVLNTEAFF

abundance: NA
d_gene: NA
j_gene: TRBJ2-7
v_gene: TRBV20-1
CDR3nt: TGCAGTGCTTCCGACACGGTCTACGAGCAGTACTTC
CDR3aa: CSASDTVYEQYF

abundance: NA
d_gene: NA
j_gene: TRBJ2-7
v_gene: TRBV28
CDR3nt: TGTGCCAGCAGTTCAGCGGCCCCTTCCTACGAGCAGTACTTC
CDR3aa: CASSSAAPSYEQYF

abundance: many
d_gene: TRBD2
j_gene: TRBJ2-1
v_gene: TRBV7-9
CDR3nt: TGTGCCAGCAGCTTAGGACTAGCTTATATAGATGAGCAGTTCTTC
CDR3aa: CASSLGLAYIDEQFF

abundance: few
d_gene: NA
j_gene: TRBJ2-1
v_gene: TRBV21-1
CDR3nt: TGTGCCAGCAGCGCGACCGGGACAGGCTCCTACAATGAGCAGTTCTTC
CDR3aa: CASSATGTGSYNEQFF

abundance: NA
d_gene: NA
j_gene: TRBJ2-2
v_gene: TRBV5-1
CDR3nt: TGCGCCAGCACCGGGGGAGTTGGGACCGGGGAGCTGTTTTTT
CDR3aa: CASTGGVGTGELFF

abundance: NA
d_gene: NA
j_gene: TRBJ1-2
v_gene: TRBV18
CDR3nt: TGTGCCAGCTCACCACCGACGGCTAACTATGGCTACACCTTC
CDR3aa: CASSPPTANYGYTF

abundance: NA
d_gene: NA
j_gene: TRBJ2-2
v_gene: TRBV7-2
CDR3nt: TGTGCCAGCAGCTTGCCTCGGGACGGACAGAACACCGGGGAGCTGTTTTTT
CDR3aa: CASSLPRDGQNTGELFF

abundance: NA
d_gene: NA
j_gene: TRBJ2-7
v_gene: TRBV29-1
CDR3nt: TGCAGCGTTGTCAGACAGGAATCGAGCTCCTACGAGCAGTACTTC
CDR3aa: CSVVRQESSSYEQYF

abundance: NA
d_gene: NA
j_gene: TRBJ2-1
v_gene: TRBV15
CDR3nt: TGTGCCACCAGCAGAGATCTGATGGTAGCGGAAGACAATGAGCAGTTCTTC
CDR3aa: CATSRDLMVAEDNEQFF

abundance: NA
d_gene: NA
j_gene: TRBJ2-7
v_gene: TRBV18
CDR3nt: TGTGCCAGCTCACCTGACCGGGACATCTCCTACGAGCAGTACTTC
CDR3aa: CASSPDRDISYEQYF

abundance: few
d_gene: NA
j_gene: TRBJ1-2
v_gene: TRBV12-3/TRBV12-4
CDR3nt: TGTGCCAGCAGTTTAATTCGGCAGGGAAGTGGCTACACCTTC
CDR3aa: CASSLIRQGSGYTF

abundance: NA
d_gene: TRBD1
j_gene: TRBJ2-7
v_gene: TRBV29-1
CDR3nt: TGCAGCGGGAGCCAGGGGGCTTCCTACGAGCAGTACTTC
CDR3aa: CSGSQGASYEQYF

abundance: few
d_gene: TRBD1
j_gene: TRBJ2-3
v_gene: TRBV5-1
CDR3nt: TGCGCCAGCAGCTTGGTGGGACAGGGGGCAGATACGCAGTATTTT
CDR3aa: CASSLVGQGADTQYF

abundance: NA
d_gene: NA
j_gene: TRBJ2-7
v_gene: TRBV19
CDR3nt: TGTGCCAGTAGTATAGACAGGGGACACTACGAGCAGTACTTC
CDR3aa: CASSIDRGHYEQYF

abundance: few
d_gene: NA
j_gene: TRBJ2-3
v_gene: TRBV11-2
CDR3nt: TGTGCCAGCAGCTTAGATCTCCGCGGGGCAAGCACAGATACGCAGTATTTT
CDR3aa: CASSLDLRGASTDTQYF

abundance: NA
d_gene: TRBD1
j_gene: TRBJ2-7
v_gene: TRBV5-1
CDR3nt: TGCGCCAGCAGCTCATCGACAGGGACAGCCTACGAGCAGTACTTC
CDR3aa: CASSSSTGTAYEQYF